This TCR beta chain appears in the sequencing data of a study of shared clonotypes between healthy human individuals. Broader study findings: Approximately 5% was the fraction of naive CD4 clonotypes found shared across a few donors.

The CDR3 has 13 amino acids. The germline V gene encodes CDR1 MNHNY and CDR2 SVGAGI (reference sequence). V lost 0 bases and J lost 4, with 7 bases in between. Deep-level settings were used for running the assay. Original processing methods: ImmunoSEQ supplied junction-only sequences lacking quality scores, so filtering was different. Sequencing was performed with immunoSEQ multiplex PCR; in TCRdb, only in-frame clones are kept and a portion is missing. That table supplies the V and J calls and clone size; D and trimming were determined from the DNA. The sample has some 2,000,000 clones, roughly 95% seen once. In regard to this clone: The antigen is not known. The same CDR3 also results from other DNA sequences found in this sample.

Positive CCR7 selection of CD45RO-negative cells yielded the naive CD8 cells, and terminally differentiated effector memory CD45RA+ cells were excluded. The chain is built from TRBV6-6 and TRBJ2-7; D gene uncertain. The receptor comes from a man aged 18 to 29 in good health. The sample was naive CD8+ T cells sorted from blood. The CDR3 coding sequence is TGTGCCAGCAGTTACTCGGAAGGATACGAGCAGTACTTC. Encoded protein: CASSYSEGYEQYF.